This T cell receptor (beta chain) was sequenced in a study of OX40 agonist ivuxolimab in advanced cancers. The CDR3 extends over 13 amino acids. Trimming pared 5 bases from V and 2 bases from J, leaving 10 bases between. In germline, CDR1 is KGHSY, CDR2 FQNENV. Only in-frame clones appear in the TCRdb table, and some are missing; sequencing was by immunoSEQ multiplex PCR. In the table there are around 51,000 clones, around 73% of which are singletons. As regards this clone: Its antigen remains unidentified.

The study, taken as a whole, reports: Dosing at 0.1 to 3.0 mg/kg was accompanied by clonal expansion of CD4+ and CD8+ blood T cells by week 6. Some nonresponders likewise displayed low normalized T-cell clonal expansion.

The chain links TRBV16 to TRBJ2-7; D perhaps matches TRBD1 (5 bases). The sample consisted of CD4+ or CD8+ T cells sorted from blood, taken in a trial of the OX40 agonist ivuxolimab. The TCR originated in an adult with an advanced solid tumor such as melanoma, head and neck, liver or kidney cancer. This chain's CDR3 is CASSGDSPYEQYF. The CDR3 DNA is TGTGCCAGCAGCGGAGACAGCCCCTACGAGCAGTACTTC.